Following are 10 T cell receptor beta chains from one sample sequenced in a study of OX40 agonist ivuxolimab in advanced cancers. The protocol was immunoSEQ multiplex PCR, while the TCRdb copy is restricted to in-frame clones and leaves out a portion. The sample includes about 76,000 clones, roughly 85% seen only once; the top ten take roughly 6%. The sequenced sample was CD4+ or CD8+ T cells sorted from blood, obtained in a trial of the OX40 agonist ivuxolimab. The receptors derive from an adult with an advanced solid tumor such as melanoma, head and neck, liver or kidney cancer.

V gene TRBV5-6 combines with J gene TRBJ2-2; 8 nucleotides align to TRBD1. The CDR3 is 17 amino acids. CDR1 and CDR2 from the germline V gene are SGHDT and YYEEEE. V dropped 0 bases and J dropped 1; count of bases not matched to a gene: 5. CDR3 loop: CASSLAFGTGNTGELFF. The CDR3 DNA follows: TGTGCCAGCAGCTTGGCTTTCGGGACAGGGAACACCGGGGAGCTGTTTTTT. Filled out from reference TRBV5-6 and TRBJ2-2, the complete variable domain reads DAGVTQSPTHLIKTRGQQVTLRCSPKSGHDTVSWYQQALGQGPQFIFQYYEEEERQRGNFPDRFSGHQFPNYSSELNVNALLLGDSALYLCASSLAFGTGNTGELFFGEGSRLTVL.

For the CDR3, the DNA is TGTGCCTGGAGTTTGGACAGGGCAGGTGGCTACACCTTC. Translated: CAWSLDRAGGYTF. This chain uses TRBV30 with TRBJ1-2, with TRBD1 identical over 8 bases. V lost 2 bases, J lost 7 bases, and 6 bases stayed unmatched. This CDR3 region has 13 residues. Germline V gives CDR1 GTSNPN, CDR2 SVGIG (reference sequence).

This clone appeared a few times. The chain couples TRBV5-4 to TRBJ2-1; D may match TRBD1 or TRBD2 (5 bases each). The germline V and J ends were trimmed by 4 bases and 5 bases, with 16 bases remaining between them. The CDR3 totals 15 residues. CDR1 is SGHNT and CDR2 is YYREEE in the germline V gene (reference sequence). The CDR3 DNA is TGTGCCAGCAGCGTTAATTGGGGACCTCACAATGAGCAGTTCTTC. Translating it yields CASSVNWGPHNEQFF. The full variable domain, with the rest looked up from reference TRBV5-4 and TRBJ2-1, is ETGVTQSPTHLIKTRGQQVTLRCSSQSGHNTVSWYQQALGQGPQFIFQYYREEENGRGNFPPRFSGLQFPNYSSELNVNALELDDSALYLCASSVNWGPHNEQFFGPGTRLTVL.

The CDR3 coding sequence is TGTGCCAGCAAGGGGCCTACAGGGGACGTCGGGGAGCTGTTTTTT. The encoded protein is CASKGPTGDVGELFF. The chain joins TRBV2 to TRBJ2-2; TRBD1 matches 7 bases. With V trimmed by 7 bases and J by 7 bases, 12 bases remained unmatched. CDR3 length: 15 residues. Germline CDR1 and CDR2: SNHLY and FYNNEI.

J is TRBJ2-7 and V is TRBV10-3; 9 bases fit TRBD1. CDR3 size: 15 residues. V lost 0 bases to trimming and J lost 8 bases; unmatched junction nucleotides: 8. The germline CDR1 and CDR2 sequences are ENHRY and SYGVKD. CDR3 DNA sequence: TGTGCCATCAGTGAGTCGACAGGGGGTAGCCCAAAGCAGTACTTC. Translated: CAISESTGGSPKQYF.

The rearrangement uses TRBV4-1 and TRBJ1-2; D uncertain. CDR1 and CDR2 (germline): MGHRA, YSYEKL. V was pared by 0 bases and J by 2 bases, with 13 bases between. The CDR3 has 16 amino acids. The CDR3 region has the DNA TGCGCCAGCAGCCAAGATTTCGGCCCGGCCAACTATGGCTACACCTTC. Protein sequence: CASSQDFGPANYGYTF.

This sequence joins TRBV7-2 and TRBJ2-3; D remains ambiguous. CDR1 and CDR2 (germline): SGHTA, FQGNSA. CDR3 length equals 13 residues. The V and J ends lost 3 bases and 2 bases respectively, with 6 bases between them. CDR3 DNA: TGTGCCAGCAGCTTTAGGGTCACAGATACGCAGTATTTT. This encodes CASSFRVTDTQYF.

This chain joins TRBV10-2 and TRBJ1-1; D is unresolved. The CDR3 has 14 residues. Trimming cost V 2 bases and J 5 bases, with 12 bases left between them. Germline-derived CDR1 and CDR2 are WSHSY and SAAADI. The DNA of the CDR3 is TGCGCCAGCAGTGAGGCGGGGTTTGGGACTGAAGCTTTCTTT. Its translation: CASSEAGFGTEAFF.

This clone was picked up a small number of times. The V gene is TRBV6-1, the J gene TRBJ2-7; possible D gene TRBD1, 7 bases. CDR3 size: 16 residues. Germline CDR1 is MNHNS and CDR2 is SASEGT. With 0 bases removed from V and 1 base from J, the gap between germline ends came to 13 bases. The CDR3 DNA sequence: TGTGCCAGCAGTGAAGCGGGGGGACAGCCTTCCTACGAGCAGTACTTC. Amino acids: CASSEAGGQPSYEQYF.

J is TRBJ2-7 and V is TRBV7-9; 10 nucleotides align to TRBD2. From germline, CDR1 is SEHNR and CDR2 FQNEAQ (reference sequence). Losses at the gene ends were 8 bases for V and 4 bases for J; bases not matched to a gene: 11. This CDR3 comprises 15 residues. The CDR3 is CASCKNLAGGYEQYF. The CDR3 nucleotides read TGTGCCAGCTGCAAAAATTTAGCGGGAGGTTACGAGCAGTACTTC.